The clone carrying this TCR beta chain was seen many times. Template material for amplifying TCR beta CDR3 regions consisted of RNA transcripts. In the first-round RT-PCR of the TCR CDR3, the HTBI primer set was used. One entry per CDR3 protein results from TCRdb running MiXCR on the multiplex PCR reads. The data show 340,000 or so distinct CDR3 sequences, with approximately 22% seen just once and around 45% held by the top ten. This record comes from a study of T cells in Graves' hyperthyroidism and ophthalmopathy. Germline values: CDR1 MGHRA, CDR2 YSYEKL. V lost 3 bases, J lost 6 bases, and 17 bases lay in between. The CDR3 contains 15 residues.

Sequencing was performed on blood. The chain combines TRBV4-1 with TRBJ1-2; no clear D. This sequence was found in a woman aged 45-65 years with Graves' hyperthyroidism. CDR3 nucleotides: TGCGCCAGCAGCCATCCCTTTTCGGCTAAGGATGGCTACACCTTC. As protein: CASSHPFSAKDGYTF.